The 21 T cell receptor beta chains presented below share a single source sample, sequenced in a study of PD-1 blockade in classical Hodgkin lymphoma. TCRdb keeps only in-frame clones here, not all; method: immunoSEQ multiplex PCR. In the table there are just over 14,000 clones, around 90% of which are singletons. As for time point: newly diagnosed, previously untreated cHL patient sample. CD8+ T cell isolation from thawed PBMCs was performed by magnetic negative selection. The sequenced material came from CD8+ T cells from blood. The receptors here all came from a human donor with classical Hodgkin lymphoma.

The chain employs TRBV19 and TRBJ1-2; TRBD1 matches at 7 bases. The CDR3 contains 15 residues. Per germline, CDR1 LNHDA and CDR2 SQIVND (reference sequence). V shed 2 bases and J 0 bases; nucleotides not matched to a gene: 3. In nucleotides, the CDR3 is TGTGCCAGTAGTATATGGACAGGCGCTAACTATGGCTACACCTTC. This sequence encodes CASSIWTGANYGYTF.

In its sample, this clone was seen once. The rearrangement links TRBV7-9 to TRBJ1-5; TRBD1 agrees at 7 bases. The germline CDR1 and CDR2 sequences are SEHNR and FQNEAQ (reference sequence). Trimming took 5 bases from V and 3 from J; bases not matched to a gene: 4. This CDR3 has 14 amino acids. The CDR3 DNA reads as TGTGCCAGCAGCAAAGGGACAGACAATCAGCCCCAGCATTTT. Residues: CASSKGTDNQPQHF.

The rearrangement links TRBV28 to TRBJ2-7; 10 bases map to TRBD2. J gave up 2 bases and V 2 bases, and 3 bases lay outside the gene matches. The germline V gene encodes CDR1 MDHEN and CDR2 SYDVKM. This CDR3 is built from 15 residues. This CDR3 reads CASSLASGGPYEQYF. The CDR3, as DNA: TGTGCCAGCAGTTTAGCTAGCGGGGGCCCCTACGAGCAGTACTTC.

CDR3 DNA sequence: TGTGCCAGCAGTTATGGAGGACAGAGCAATCAGCCCCAGCATTTT. Its protein product is CASSYGGQSNQPQHF. This rearrangement joins TRBV6-5 to TRBJ1-5, with TRBD1 as a possible D gene (6 bases). This CDR3 is 15 amino acids long. Looked up from germline, CDR1 is MNHEY and CDR2 is SVGAGI. V lost 3 bases and J lost 1, with 10 bases in between.

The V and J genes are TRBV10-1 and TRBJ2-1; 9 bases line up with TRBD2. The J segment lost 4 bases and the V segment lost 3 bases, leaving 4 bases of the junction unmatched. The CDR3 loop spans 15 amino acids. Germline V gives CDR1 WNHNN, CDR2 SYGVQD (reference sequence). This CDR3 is CASSEGLAGYNEQFF. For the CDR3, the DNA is TGCGCCAGCAGTGAAGGGCTAGCGGGGTACAATGAGCAGTTCTTC.

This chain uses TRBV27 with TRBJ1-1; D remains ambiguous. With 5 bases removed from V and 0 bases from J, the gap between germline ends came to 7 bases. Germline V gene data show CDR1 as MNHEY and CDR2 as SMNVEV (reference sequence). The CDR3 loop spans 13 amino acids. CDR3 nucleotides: TGTGCCAGCAGTCTCAGTATGAACACTGAAGCTTTCTTT. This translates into CASSLSMNTEAFF.

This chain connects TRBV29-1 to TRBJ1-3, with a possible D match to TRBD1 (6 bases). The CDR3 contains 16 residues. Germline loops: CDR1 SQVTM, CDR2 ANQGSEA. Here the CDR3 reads CRACWGAGCSGNTIYF. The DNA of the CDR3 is TGCAGAGCGTGCTGGGGGGCAGGGTGCTCTGGAAACACCATATATTTT.

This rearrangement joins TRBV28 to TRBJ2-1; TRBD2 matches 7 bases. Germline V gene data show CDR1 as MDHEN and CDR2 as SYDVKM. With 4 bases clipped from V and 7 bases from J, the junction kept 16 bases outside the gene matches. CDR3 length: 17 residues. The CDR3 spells CASSSPGGRALVNEQFF. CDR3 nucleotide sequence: TGTGCCAGCAGTTCCCCTGGGGGGAGGGCCTTAGTGAATGAGCAGTTCTTC.

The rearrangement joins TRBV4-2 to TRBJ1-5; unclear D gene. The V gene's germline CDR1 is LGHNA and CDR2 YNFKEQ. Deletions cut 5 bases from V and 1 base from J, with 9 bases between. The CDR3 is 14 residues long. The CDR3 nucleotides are TGTGCCAGCAGCTTAACGGACAGCAATCAGCCCCAGCATTTT. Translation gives CASSLTDSNQPQHF.

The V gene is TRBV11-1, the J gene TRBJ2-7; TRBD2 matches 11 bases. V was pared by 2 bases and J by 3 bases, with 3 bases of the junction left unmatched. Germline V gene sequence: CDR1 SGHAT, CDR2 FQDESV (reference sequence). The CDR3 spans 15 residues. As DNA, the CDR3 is TGTGCCAGCAGCTTACTAGCGGGAGGACTCTACGAGCAGTACTTC. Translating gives CASSLLAGGLYEQYF.

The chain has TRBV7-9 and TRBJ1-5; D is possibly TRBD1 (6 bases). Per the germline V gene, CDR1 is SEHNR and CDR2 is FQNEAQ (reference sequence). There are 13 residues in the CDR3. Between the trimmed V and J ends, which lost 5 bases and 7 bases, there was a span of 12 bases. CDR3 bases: TGTGCCAGCAGCCCAGGGGCAGGGCAGCCCCAGCATTTT. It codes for CASSPGAGQPQHF.

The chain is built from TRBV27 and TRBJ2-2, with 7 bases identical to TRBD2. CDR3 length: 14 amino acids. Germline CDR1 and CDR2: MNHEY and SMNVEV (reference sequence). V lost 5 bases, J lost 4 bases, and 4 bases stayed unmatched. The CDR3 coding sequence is TGTGCCAGCAGTCCGGGACTAATCACCGGGGAGCTGTTTTTT. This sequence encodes CASSPGLITGELFF.

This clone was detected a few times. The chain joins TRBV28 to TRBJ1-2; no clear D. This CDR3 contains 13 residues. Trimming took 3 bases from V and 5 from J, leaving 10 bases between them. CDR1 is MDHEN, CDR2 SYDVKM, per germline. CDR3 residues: CASSLESQYGYTF. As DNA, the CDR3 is TGTGCCAGCAGTTTGGAGAGCCAATATGGCTACACCTTC.

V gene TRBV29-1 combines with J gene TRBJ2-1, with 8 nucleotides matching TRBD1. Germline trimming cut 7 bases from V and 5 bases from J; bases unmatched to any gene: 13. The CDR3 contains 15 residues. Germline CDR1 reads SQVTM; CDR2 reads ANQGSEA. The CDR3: CSAFLSDRVHNEQFF. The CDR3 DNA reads TGCAGCGCTTTCTTGTCGGACAGGGTCCACAATGAGCAGTTCTTC.

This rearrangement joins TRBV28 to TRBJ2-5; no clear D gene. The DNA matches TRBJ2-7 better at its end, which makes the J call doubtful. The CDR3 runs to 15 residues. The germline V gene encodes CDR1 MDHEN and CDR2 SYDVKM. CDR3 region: CASSSIKTESGEQYF. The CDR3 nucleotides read TGTGCCAGCAGTTCAATAAAAACGGAATCAGGCGAGCAGTACTTC.

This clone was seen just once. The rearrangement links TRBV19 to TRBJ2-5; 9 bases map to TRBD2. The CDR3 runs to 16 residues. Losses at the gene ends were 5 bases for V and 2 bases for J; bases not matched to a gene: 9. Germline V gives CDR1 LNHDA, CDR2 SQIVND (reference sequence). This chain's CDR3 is CASSPISGSRQETQYF. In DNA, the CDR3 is TGTGCCAGTAGTCCAATTAGCGGGAGCCGGCAAGAGACCCAGTACTTC.

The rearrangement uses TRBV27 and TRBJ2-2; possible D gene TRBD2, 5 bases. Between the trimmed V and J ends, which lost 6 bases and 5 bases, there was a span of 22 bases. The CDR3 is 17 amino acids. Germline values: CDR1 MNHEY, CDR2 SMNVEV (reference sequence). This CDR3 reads CASSSPLVSGFTGELFF. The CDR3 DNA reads TGTGCCAGCAGCAGCCCCCTAGTCTCGGGATTTACCGGGGAGCTGTTTTTT.

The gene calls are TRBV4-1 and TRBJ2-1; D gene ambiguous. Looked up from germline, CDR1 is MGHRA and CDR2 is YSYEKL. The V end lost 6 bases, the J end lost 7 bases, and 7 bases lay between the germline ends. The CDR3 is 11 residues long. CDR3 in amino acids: CASSTGNEQFF. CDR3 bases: TGCGCCAGCAGTACTGGGAATGAGCAGTTCTTC.

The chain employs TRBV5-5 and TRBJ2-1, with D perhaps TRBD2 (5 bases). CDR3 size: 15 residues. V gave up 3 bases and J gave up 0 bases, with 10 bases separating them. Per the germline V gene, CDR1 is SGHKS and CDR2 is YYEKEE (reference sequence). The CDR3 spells CASSSGLRSYNEQFF. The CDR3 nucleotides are TGTGCCAGCAGCTCCGGACTGCGCTCCTACAATGAGCAGTTCTTC.

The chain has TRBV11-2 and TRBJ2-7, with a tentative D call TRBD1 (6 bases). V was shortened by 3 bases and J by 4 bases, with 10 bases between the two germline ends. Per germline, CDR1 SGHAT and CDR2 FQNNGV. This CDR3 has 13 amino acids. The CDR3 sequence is CASSLSGQYEQYV. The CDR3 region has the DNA TGTGCCAGCAGCTTGTCTGGACAGTACGAGCAGTACGTC.

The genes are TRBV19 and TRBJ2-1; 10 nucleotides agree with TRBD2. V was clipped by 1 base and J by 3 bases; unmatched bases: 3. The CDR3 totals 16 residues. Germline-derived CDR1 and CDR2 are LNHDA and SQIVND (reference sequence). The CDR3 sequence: CASSIAGTSVYNEQFF. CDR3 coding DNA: TGTGCCAGTAGTATAGCGGGGACTAGCGTCTACAATGAGCAGTTCTTC.